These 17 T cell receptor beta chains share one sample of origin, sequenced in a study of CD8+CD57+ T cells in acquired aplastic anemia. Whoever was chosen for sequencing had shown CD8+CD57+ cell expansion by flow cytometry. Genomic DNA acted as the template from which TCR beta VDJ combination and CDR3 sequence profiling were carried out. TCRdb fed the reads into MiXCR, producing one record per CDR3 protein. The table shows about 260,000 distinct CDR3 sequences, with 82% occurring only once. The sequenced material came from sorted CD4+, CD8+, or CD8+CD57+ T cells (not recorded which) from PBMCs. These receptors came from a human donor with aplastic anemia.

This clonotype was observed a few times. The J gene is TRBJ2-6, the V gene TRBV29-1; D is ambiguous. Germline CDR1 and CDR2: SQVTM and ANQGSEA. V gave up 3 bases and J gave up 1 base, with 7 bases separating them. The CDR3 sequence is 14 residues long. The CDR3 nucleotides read TGCAGCGTTGACACGTCGTCTGGGGCCAACGTCCTGACTTTC. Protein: CSVDTSSGANVLTF.

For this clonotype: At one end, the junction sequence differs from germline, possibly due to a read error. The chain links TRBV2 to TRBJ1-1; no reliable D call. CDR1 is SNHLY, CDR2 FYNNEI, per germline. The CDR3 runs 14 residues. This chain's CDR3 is CASSQGWVNTEAFF. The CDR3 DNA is TGTGCCAGCAGCCAAGGTTGGGTGAATACTGAGGCTTTCTTT.

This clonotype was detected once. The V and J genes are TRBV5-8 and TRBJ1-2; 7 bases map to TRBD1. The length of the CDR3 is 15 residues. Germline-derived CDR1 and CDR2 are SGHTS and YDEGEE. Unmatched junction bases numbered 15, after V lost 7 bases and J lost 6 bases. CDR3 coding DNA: TGTGCCAGCGGACATTCAGGGGGGATATATGATGGCTACACCTTC. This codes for CASGHSGGIYDGYTF.

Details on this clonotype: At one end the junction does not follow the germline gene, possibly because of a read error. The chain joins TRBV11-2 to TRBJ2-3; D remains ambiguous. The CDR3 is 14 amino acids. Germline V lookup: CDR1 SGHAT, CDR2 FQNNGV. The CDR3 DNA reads TGTGCCAGCAGCGTAGAGGAAGATCCCGATGCGCAGTATTTT. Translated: CASSVEEDPDAQYF.

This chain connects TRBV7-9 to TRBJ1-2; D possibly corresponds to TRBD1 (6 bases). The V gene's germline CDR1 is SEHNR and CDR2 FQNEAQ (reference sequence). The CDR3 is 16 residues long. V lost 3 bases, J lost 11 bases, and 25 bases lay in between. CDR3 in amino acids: CASSLERNGGGDEYTF. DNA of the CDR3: TGTGCCAGCAGCTTGGAGAGAAACGGGGGGGGCGATGAGTACACCTTC.

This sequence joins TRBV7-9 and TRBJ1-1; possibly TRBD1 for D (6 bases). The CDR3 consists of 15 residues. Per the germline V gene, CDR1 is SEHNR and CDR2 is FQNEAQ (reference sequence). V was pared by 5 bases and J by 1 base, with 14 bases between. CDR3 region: CASSPFLTGNTEAFF. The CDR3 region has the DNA TGTGCCAGCAGCCCTTTTTTGACAGGGAACACTGAAGCTTTCTTT.

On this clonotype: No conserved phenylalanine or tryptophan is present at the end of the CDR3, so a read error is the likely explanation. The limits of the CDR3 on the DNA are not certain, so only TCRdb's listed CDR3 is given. Here the CDR3 reads CASSIAGGAYNAPLLV. The chain employs TRBV19 and TRBJ1-6; the table's D gene call, TRBD1, was not cross checked with the DNA. CDR1 is LNHDA and CDR2 is SQIVND in the germline V gene (reference sequence). 16 amino acids form the CDR3, both terminal residues included.

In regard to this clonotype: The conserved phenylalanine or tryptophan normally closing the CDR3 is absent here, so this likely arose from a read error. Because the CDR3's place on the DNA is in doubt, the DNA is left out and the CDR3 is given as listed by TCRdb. This chain's CDR3 is CASSGLAGNTWV. The V call is TRBV9, the J call TRBJ2-4; the D call in the table, TRBD2, was not verified against the DNA. Germline lookup yields CDR1 SGDLS and CDR2 YYNGEE. The CDR3 numbers 12 amino acids, ends counted.

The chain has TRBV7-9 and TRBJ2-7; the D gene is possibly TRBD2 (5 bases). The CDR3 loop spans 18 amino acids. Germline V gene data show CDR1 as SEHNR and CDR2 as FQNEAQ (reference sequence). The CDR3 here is CASSQHWEGPRTEYEQYV. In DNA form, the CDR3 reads TGCGCCAGCAGCCAACATTGGGAAGGGCCGAGGACTGAATACGAGCAGTACGTC.

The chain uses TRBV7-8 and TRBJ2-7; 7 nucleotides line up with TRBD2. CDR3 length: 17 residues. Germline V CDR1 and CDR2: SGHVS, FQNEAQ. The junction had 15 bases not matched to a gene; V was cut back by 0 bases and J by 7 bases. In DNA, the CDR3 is TGTGCCAGCAGCTTAGCGGGAGGGACCGATACGCAGTATGAGCAGTACTTC. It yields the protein CASSLAGGTDTQYEQYF.

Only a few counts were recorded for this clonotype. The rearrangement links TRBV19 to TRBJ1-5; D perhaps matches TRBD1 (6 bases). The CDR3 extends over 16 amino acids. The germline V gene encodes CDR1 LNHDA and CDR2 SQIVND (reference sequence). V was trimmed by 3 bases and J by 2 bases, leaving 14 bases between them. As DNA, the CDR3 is TGTGCCAGTAGTATGGCCCGACAGGCCGGCAATCAGCCCCAGCATTTT. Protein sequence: CASSMARQAGNQPQHF.

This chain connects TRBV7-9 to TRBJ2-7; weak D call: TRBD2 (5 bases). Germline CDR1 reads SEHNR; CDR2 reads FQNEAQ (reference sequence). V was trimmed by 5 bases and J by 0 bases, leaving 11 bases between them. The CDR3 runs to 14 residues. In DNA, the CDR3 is TGTGCCAGCAGCGTAGAGGGAGTCTCCTACGAGCAGTACTTC. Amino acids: CASSVEGVSYEQYF.

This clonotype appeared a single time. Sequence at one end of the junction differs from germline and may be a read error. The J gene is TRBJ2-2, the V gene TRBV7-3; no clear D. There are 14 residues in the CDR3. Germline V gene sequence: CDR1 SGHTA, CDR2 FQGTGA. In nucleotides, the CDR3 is TGCGCCAGCAGTGCGACAACCGGCACCGGGGAGCTGTTTTTT. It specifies CASSATTGTGELFF.

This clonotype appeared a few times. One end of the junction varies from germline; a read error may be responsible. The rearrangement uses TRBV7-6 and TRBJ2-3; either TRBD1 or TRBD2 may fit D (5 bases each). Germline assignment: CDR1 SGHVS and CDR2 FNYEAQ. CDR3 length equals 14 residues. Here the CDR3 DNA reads TGTGCCAGCAGCTCCGCGGCAGGGAGTGAAGCGCTCTTTTTT. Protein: CASSSAAGSEALFF.

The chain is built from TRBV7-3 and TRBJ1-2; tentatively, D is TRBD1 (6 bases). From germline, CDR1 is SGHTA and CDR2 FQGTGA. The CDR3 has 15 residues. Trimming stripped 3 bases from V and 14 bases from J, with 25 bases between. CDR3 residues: CASSLTTGSEAFFTF. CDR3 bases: TGTGCCAGCAGCTTGACTACAGGGAGTGAAGCTTTCTTTACCTTC.

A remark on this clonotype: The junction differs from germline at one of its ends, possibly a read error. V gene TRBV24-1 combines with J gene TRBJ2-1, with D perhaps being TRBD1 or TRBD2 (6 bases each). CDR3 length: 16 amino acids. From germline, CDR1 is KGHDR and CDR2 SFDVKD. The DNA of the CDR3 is TGTGCCACCAGTGAGGGGGGCAGGACTGGCGGGTATGAGCCGTTTTTC. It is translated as CATSEGGRTGGYEPFF.

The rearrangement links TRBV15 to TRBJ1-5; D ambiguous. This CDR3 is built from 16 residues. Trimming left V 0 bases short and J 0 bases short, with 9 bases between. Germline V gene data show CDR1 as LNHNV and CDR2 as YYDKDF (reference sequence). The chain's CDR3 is CATSRDSLTSNQPQHF. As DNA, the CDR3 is TGTGCCACCAGCAGAGATAGTTTAACTAGCAATCAGCCCCAGCATTTT. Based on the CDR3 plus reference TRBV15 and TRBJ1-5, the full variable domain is DAMVIQNPRYQVTQFGKPVTLSCSQTLNHNVMYWYQQKSSQAPKLLFHYYDKDFNNEADTPDNFQSRRPNTSFCFLDIRSPGLGDTAMYLCATSRDSLTSNQPQHFGDGTRLSIL.